The sequence of this T cell receptor beta chain was determined in a study of cytomegalovirus exposure and HLA in healthy donors. Generated by immunoSEQ multiplex PCR, the TCRdb table keeps only in-frame clones and is missing some. The table includes fewer than 130,000 clones, over 85% detected once. CDR1 and CDR2 (germline): SEHNR, FQNEAQ (reference sequence). V lost 2 bases, J lost 3 bases, and 11 bases lay in between. This CDR3 has 14 amino acids. V gene TRBV7-9 combines with J gene TRBJ2-7; D unresolved. The sequence came from a woman in her late teens or twenties in good health and CMV-seronegative. The sample consisted of PBMCs. CDR3 region: CASSLTLRFYEQYF. DNA of the CDR3: TGTGCCAGCAGCTTAACTTTACGTTTCTACGAGCAGTACTTC.